The 3 T cell receptor beta chains presented below share a single source sample, sequenced in a study of blood T cell repertoires in COVID-19. Produced via immunoSEQ multiplex PCR; TCRdb's table is partial and in-frame only. The sample has more than 300,000 clones; 88% are singletons. Specimen: PBMCs or T cells enriched from blood (not recorded which). The origin of the receptors is a woman between 18 and 29 years old who had recovered from COVID-19.

This chain connects TRBV3-1 (or the pseudogene TRBV3-2) to TRBJ2-1, with D perhaps TRBD2 (6 bases). The CDR3 consists of 16 residues. Germline CDR1 LGHDT, CDR2 YNNKEL (reference sequence). The V and J ends lost 4 bases and 5 bases respectively, with 18 bases between them. CDR3 amino acids: CASSPYGIAENNEQFF. As DNA, the CDR3 is TGTGCCAGCAGCCCCTATGGAATAGCGGAGAACAATGAGCAGTTCTTC.

In this sample, this clone turned up once. This rearrangement joins TRBV7-2 to TRBJ2-7; tentative D call: TRBD1 (6 bases). The CDR3 extends over 15 amino acids. The germline V gene encodes CDR1 SGHTA and CDR2 FQGNSA. The V end was cut by 1 base, the J end by 2 bases, with 12 bases between. For the CDR3, the DNA is TGTGCCAGCAGCTTAGTTTCAGGGGACCCCTACGAGCAGTACTTC. Encoded protein: CASSLVSGDPYEQYF.

The chain has TRBV5-1 and TRBJ1-1; 9 bases fit TRBD1. The length of the CDR3 is 15 residues. The V gene's germline CDR1 is SGHRS and CDR2 YFSETQ. V was clipped by 2 bases and J by 4 bases; unmatched bases: 6. The CDR3 DNA sequence: TGCGCCAGCAGCTTCCGGACAGGGGAGGTCACTGAAGCTTTCTTT. It encodes CASSFRTGEVTEAFF.